This entry lists 31 T cell receptor beta chains sequenced from one sample in a study of T cells after yellow fever vaccination. TCRdb ran MiXCR on the 5' RACE reads and lists one entry per CDR3 protein. In the table there are hundreds of thousands of distinct CDR3 sequences, around an eighth of which are singletons. The sample in question was PBMCs, obtained on the day of the yellow fever booster vaccination. These TCRs come from a man aged 25-45 years who received the YFV17D yellow fever vaccine.

The V and J genes are TRBV3-1 and TRBJ1-1; TRBD1 is a possible D gene (5 bases). CDR1 and CDR2 from the germline V gene are LGHDT and YNNKEL (reference sequence). V was pared by 0 bases and J by 10 bases, with 9 bases between. This CDR3 has 12 amino acids. CDR3: CASSQDKGLAFF. The CDR3 DNA sequence: TGTGCCAGCAGCCAAGATAAGGGGTTAGCTTTCTTT.

The rearrangement uses TRBV5-8 and TRBJ1-5, with TRBD1 matching 8 bases. The J segment lost 1 base and the V segment lost 4 bases, leaving 10 bases of the junction unmatched. Germline V CDR1 and CDR2: SGHTS, YDEGEE. The CDR3 is made up of 17 amino acids. CDR3 sequence reads: CASSPGTGRRSNQPQHF. For the CDR3, the DNA is TGTGCCAGCAGCCCCGGGACAGGTAGGAGAAGCAATCAGCCCCAGCATTTT.

Regarding this clonotype: Germline and junction disagree at one end, which may indicate a read error. The J gene is TRBJ2-3, the V gene TRBV7-2; TRBD2 aligns across 7 bases. The germline V gene encodes CDR1 SGHTA and CDR2 FQGNSA. This CDR3 is 17 amino acids long. The CDR3 spells CASSWYPSGTSTGTQYF. The CDR3 nucleotides are TGTGCCAGCAGCTGGTACCCTAGCGGAACTAGCACAGGTACGCAGTATTTT.

This sequence joins TRBV5-4 and TRBJ2-7; TRBD2 matches 12 bases. CDR1 is SGHNT, CDR2 YYREEE, per germline (reference sequence). This CDR3 comprises 15 residues. The trim removed 2 bases at V and 7 bases at J, leaving 7 bases unmatched. CDR3: CASSLGLAGSKEQYF. The CDR3 coding sequence is TGTGCCAGCAGCTTAGGACTAGCGGGATCGAAAGAGCAGTACTTC.

The chain employs TRBV20-1 and TRBJ2-5; possible D gene TRBD1, 6 bases. The V end lost 3 bases, the J end lost 1 base, and 9 bases lay between the germline ends. The CDR3 is 13 amino acids. CDR1 is DFQATT, CDR2 SNEGSKA, per germline (reference sequence). In DNA, the CDR3 is TGCAGTGCTAGGTGGGGGCTCCAAGAGACCCAGTACTTC. This translates into CSARWGLQETQYF.

The table lists this clonotype with a few counts. The V and J genes are TRBV15 and TRBJ2-5, with D possibly matching TRBD2 (5 bases). The ends were cut back, 4 bases at V and 4 bases at J, with 10 bases in the middle. This CDR3 is 13 amino acids long. Germline V lookup: CDR1 LNHNV, CDR2 YYDKDF (reference sequence). The CDR3 DNA follows: TGTGCCACCAGCAAAACTAGTTCAGAGACCCAGTACTTC. Encoded protein: CATSKTSSETQYF.

This clonotype was counted a few times. J is TRBJ2-2 and V is TRBV7-2; 7 nucleotides line up with TRBD2. The CDR3 sequence is 15 residues long. In germline, CDR1 is SGHTA, CDR2 FQGNSA. J was trimmed by 2 bases and V by 5 bases; bases with no gene match: 5. CDR3 sequence reads: CASSIGLGNTGELFF. The CDR3 DNA reads as TGTGCCAGCAGCATAGGACTAGGAAACACCGGGGAGCTGTTTTTT.

This chain links TRBV20-1 with TRBJ2-5; D not certain. This CDR3 has 14 residues. CDR1 is DFQATT, CDR2 SNEGSKA, per germline (reference sequence). Trimming took off 4 bases at V and 5 bases at J, with 17 bases between the two ends. Here the CDR3 reads CSANLPLRRETQYF. DNA of the CDR3: TGCAGTGCTAATCTGCCGCTGCGAAGGGAGACCCAGTACTTC.

This clonotype was found a few times. The gene calls are TRBV20-1 and TRBJ1-4; unclear D gene. Germline V gives CDR1 DFQATT, CDR2 SNEGSKA (reference sequence). The CDR3 loop spans 14 amino acids. Trimming took 5 bases from V and 3 from J, leaving 13 bases between them. The CDR3 protein is CSASGPAANEKLFF. As DNA, the CDR3 is TGCAGTGCTTCGGGCCCCGCGGCTAATGAAAAACTGTTTTTT.

This rearrangement joins TRBV5-4 to TRBJ2-7; 14 nucleotides agree with TRBD2. Germline CDR1 SGHNT, CDR2 YYREEE (reference sequence). This CDR3 spans 17 amino acids. The V gene end was trimmed by 5 bases and the J gene end by 2 bases; junction bases not matched to a gene: 9. CDR3 DNA sequence: TGTGCCAGCAGAACGGGACTAGCGGGAGAAGGGGCCTACGAGCAGTACTTC. It translates to CASRTGLAGEGAYEQYF.

This clonotype was seen only once. The chain employs TRBV7-9 and TRBJ2-1; TRBD2 is a possible D gene (6 bases). The CDR3 is made up of 15 amino acids. Trimming took off 5 bases at V and 8 bases at J, with 19 bases between the two ends. Germline-derived CDR1 and CDR2 are SEHNR and FQNEAQ (reference sequence). The CDR3 is CASSRLALMAHEQFF. CDR3 DNA sequence: TGTGCCAGCAGCCGGCTAGCGCTCATGGCGCATGAGCAGTTCTTC.

The gene calls are TRBV6-5 and TRBJ1-5, with 8 bases aligning to TRBD1. Germline CDR1 MNHEY, CDR2 SVGAGI. The CDR3 length is 16 residues. The J segment lost 3 bases and the V segment lost 4 bases, leaving 8 bases of the junction unmatched. DNA of the CDR3: TGTGCCAGCAGTTCCCACGGACAGGGTTTCAATCAGCCCCAGCATTTT. It specifies CASSSHGQGFNQPQHF.

This clonotype has only a few counts. V gene TRBV20-1 combines with J gene TRBJ2-7; D perhaps matches TRBD2 (6 bases). The CDR3 loop spans 14 amino acids. Trimming shortened V by 6 bases and J by 2 bases, and 17 bases separated the two germline ends. CDR1 and CDR2 (germline): DFQATT, SNEGSKA (reference sequence). CDR3 sequence: CSARDSSSPYEQYF. In DNA form, the CDR3 reads TGCAGTGCCAGGGACTCCAGCTCCCCCTACGAGCAGTACTTC.

This chain joins TRBV28 and TRBJ2-2; D is unclear. The V gene's germline CDR1 is MDHEN and CDR2 SYDVKM. Between the trimmed V and J ends, which lost 6 bases and 5 bases, there was a span of 16 bases. CDR3 size: 15 residues. This chain's CDR3 is CASSPIRVGTGELFF. The DNA for the CDR3 is TGTGCCAGCAGCCCCATAAGGGTAGGGACCGGGGAGCTGTTTTTT.

The genes are TRBV4-3 and TRBJ2-7; TRBD1 aligns across 9 bases. The ends lost 4 bases at V and 2 bases at J; junction bases unmatched: 9. The CDR3 has 16 amino acids. In germline, CDR1 is LGHNA, CDR2 YSLEER. Written as DNA, the CDR3 is TGCGCCAGCAGCCTTACGTCCGGGACAGGGACCTACGAGCAGTACTTC. Its protein is CASSLTSGTGTYEQYF.

This clonotype has a handful of counts. V gene TRBV4-3 combines with J gene TRBJ2-3, with 10 positions matching TRBD2. Trimming at V came to 0 bases and at J to 5 bases, leaving 8 bases not matched to a gene. Per germline, CDR1 LGHNA and CDR2 YSLEER. The CDR3 length is 17 residues. CDR3 in amino acids: CASSQDPLAGAGDTQYF. CDR3 in DNA: TGCGCCAGCAGCCAAGATCCCCTAGCGGGGGCGGGAGATACGCAGTATTTT.

In DNA form, the CDR3 reads TGTGCCAGCAGCCCCCCCCCAAGGCCACTGGGCCAGGAAGCTTTCTTT. This encodes CASSPPPRPLGQEAFF. J is TRBJ1-1 and V is TRBV9; D unresolved. The CDR3 is 16 amino acids. Germline assignment: CDR1 SGDLS and CDR2 YYNGEE. Trimming cost V 4 bases and J 8 bases, with 24 bases left between them.

The chain links TRBV7-6 to TRBJ2-2, with a weak D call TRBD1 (5 bases). V dropped 6 bases and J dropped 5 bases, with 13 bases sitting between them. Per germline, CDR1 SGHVS and CDR2 FNYEAQ. The CDR3 is 14 residues long. The CDR3 is CASRGASWTGELFF. In nucleotides, the CDR3 is TGTGCCAGCAGAGGGGCATCATGGACCGGGGAGCTGTTTTTT.

V and J are TRBV12-3 or TRBV12-4 and TRBJ2-1; 8 bases match TRBD2. V gave up 4 bases and J gave up 15 bases; unmatched junction bases: 23. The CDR3 spans 17 residues. CDR3 bases: TGTGCCAGCAGTTCCGGGTTTGAGGCGGGAGGCCCCGGGGGGCGGTTCTTC. As protein: CASSSGFEAGGPGGRFF.

This clonotype was counted a few times. The rearrangement links TRBV20-1 to TRBJ2-5; D remains ambiguous. The CDR3 consists of 11 residues. Germline-derived CDR1 and CDR2 are DFQATT and SNEGSKA (reference sequence). Trimming removed 6 bases from V and 4 bases from J, with 9 bases in between. Here the CDR3 reads CSAWSGETQYF. DNA of the CDR3: TGCAGTGCATGGAGTGGAGAGACCCAGTACTTC.

This clonotype occurred a few times. The chain is built from TRBV9 and TRBJ2-3; D remains unclear. With 0 bases removed from V and 3 bases from J, the gap between germline ends came to 11 bases. Germline V gives CDR1 SGDLS, CDR2 YYNGEE. This CDR3 region has 15 residues. The CDR3 is CASSVGSRNTDTQYF. The CDR3 DNA reads TGTGCCAGCAGCGTAGGCTCCAGGAATACAGATACGCAGTATTTT.

The chain couples TRBV5-1 to TRBJ2-6; a possible D gene is TRBD2 (5 bases). V lost 8 bases and J 4 bases, leaving 10 bases between the germline ends. The CDR3 consists of 13 residues. Germline-derived CDR1 and CDR2 are SGHRS and YFSETQ. The CDR3 here is CASGGAGANVLTF. The CDR3 bases are TGCGCCAGTGGAGGAGCGGGGGCCAACGTCCTGACTTTC.

This clonotype was found a few times. The V gene is TRBV20-1, the J gene TRBJ2-7; 7 bases agree with TRBD2. The CDR3 totals 14 residues. Trimming cost V 2 bases and J 7 bases; bases outside gene matches: 11. Germline CDR1 DFQATT, CDR2 SNEGSKA (reference sequence). This CDR3 is CSARRAGALGEQYF. The CDR3 nucleotides are TGCAGTGCTAGAAGGGCGGGAGCGCTAGGGGAGCAGTACTTC.

This clonotype has only a few counts. The chain uses TRBV7-9 and TRBJ2-6; D unclear. Germline CDR1 and CDR2: SEHNR and FQNEAQ (reference sequence). V lost 5 bases and J 4 bases, leaving 15 bases between the germline ends. The CDR3 has 16 amino acids. CDR3 amino acids: CASSDSRWRGANVLTF. CDR3 coding DNA: TGTGCCAGCAGCGACTCACGGTGGAGAGGGGCCAACGTCCTGACTTTC.

This clonotype was observed a few times. One junction end does not reproduce the germline sequence, and a read error may be involved. This chain links TRBV20-1 with TRBJ1-1; TRBD1 matches 10 bases. The CDR3 loop spans 11 amino acids. CDR1 and CDR2 from the germline V gene are DFQATT and SNEGSKA (reference sequence). CDR3 coding DNA: TGCAGTGCTCGGACAGGGGGGGTGCGGGATTTT. Translated, it gives CSARTGGVRDF.

This clonotype was seen more than once but under ten times. The V call is TRBV20-1, the J call TRBJ2-1; tentative D call: TRBD1 (5 bases). Germline V gives CDR1 DFQATT, CDR2 SNEGSKA (reference sequence). V lost 6 bases and J 0 bases, leaving 12 bases between the germline ends. The CDR3 length is 14 residues. CDR3 in amino acids: CSALTASSYNEQFF. In DNA, the CDR3 is TGCAGTGCCCTGACAGCGAGCTCCTACAATGAGCAGTTCTTC.

This clonotype has a handful of counts. The chain carries TRBV6-2 or TRBV6-3 and TRBJ2-3, with 12 bases lining up with TRBD2. With V trimmed by 6 bases and J by 7 bases, 2 bases remained unmatched. The CDR3 is 13 residues long. Germline lookup yields CDR1 MNHEY and CDR2 SVGEGT. The CDR3 spells CASSGLAGYTQYF. The CDR3 nucleotides read TGTGCCAGCAGCGGACTAGCGGGGTATACGCAGTATTTT.

This rearrangement joins TRBV9 to TRBJ2-5; no clear D. This CDR3 comprises 14 residues. In germline, CDR1 is SGDLS, CDR2 YYNGEE. With 4 bases removed from V and 2 bases from J, the gap between germline ends came to 12 bases. The CDR3 coding sequence is TGTGCCAGCAGCTCGGACCCTACTCAAGAGACCCAGTACTTC. Residues: CASSSDPTQETQYF.

This clonotype showed up just a few times. This rearrangement joins TRBV7-8 to TRBJ2-1, with 7 bases lining up with TRBD1. J gave up 4 bases and V 5 bases, and 8 bases lay outside the gene matches. Germline CDR1 SGHVS, CDR2 FQNEAQ. This CDR3 spans 15 amino acids. CDR3 loop: CASSLPGQLYNEQFF. For the CDR3, the DNA is TGTGCCAGCAGCCTACCGGGACAGTTATACAATGAGCAGTTCTTC.

The table lists this clonotype with a few counts. The rearrangement joins TRBV6-1 to TRBJ1-2; 8 bases align to TRBD1. Germline values: CDR1 MNHNS, CDR2 SASEGT. With 6 bases clipped from V and 6 bases from J, the junction kept 9 bases outside the gene matches. The CDR3 runs 14 residues. This CDR3 is CASRTRTGNNGYTF. As DNA, the CDR3 is TGTGCCAGCAGAACCAGGACAGGGAACAATGGCTACACCTTC.

In its sample, this clonotype was seen many times. This chain links TRBV7-2 with TRBJ2-3; D call uncertain. Germline V lookup: CDR1 SGHTA, CDR2 FQGNSA. V was shortened by 5 bases and J by 6 bases, with 9 bases between the two germline ends. The CDR3 is 12 residues long. The CDR3 loop reads CASSQLVDTQYF. DNA of the CDR3: TGTGCCAGCAGCCAATTAGTGGATACGCAGTATTTT.